This TCR beta chain was captured in a study of cytomegalovirus exposure and HLA in healthy donors. Study-wide points: Because they were indistinguishable, some V segments, including TRBV6-2 and TRBV6-3, were excluded.

Turning to this clone: Antigen specificity is unknown.

The CDR3 spans 15 residues. The V gene's germline CDR1 is MNHEY and CDR2 SVGAGI. Trimming cost V 10 bases and J 8 bases; bases outside gene matches: 17. This PCR relied on a set of 60 Vbeta primers and 13 Jbeta primers. Profiled with immunoSEQ multiplex PCR; TCRdb holds only in-frame clones, not every one. The repertoire holds hundreds of thousands of clones, with about 66% as singletons. The source is a female donor in good health and CMV-seronegative. The chain joins TRBV6-5 to TRBJ1-2; 9 bases line up with TRBD1. Sequencing used PBMCs. The CDR3 is CATRDRETISLGYTF. For the CDR3, the DNA is TGTGCCACCCGGGACAGGGAGACAATCTCATTAGGCTACACCTTC.